Listed below are T cell receptor beta chains from one sample, sequenced in a study of neurological immune-mediated disorders. TCRdb called the 5' RACE reads again in MiXCR, with one record for every CDR3 protein. The sample lists around 94,000 distinct CDR3 sequences, around 3.3% occurring once. Sequencing was performed on PBMCs. The receptors originated from a woman aged 18-29 years with multiple sclerosis. Each CDR3 is given with its conserved first and last residue. The order of the fields is D gene, V gene, clone size, J gene, CDR3 DNA, CDR3 protein. The D gene is left open where the match is weak. The size of a clone is reported for some rows only, either as once, few or many, or as a class for expanded clones.

d_call: NA; v_call: TRBV4-1; clone_size: many; j_call: TRBJ2-7; cdr3_nt: TGCGCCAGCAGCCAACCCTTCTGGGGTTCCTACGAGCAGTACTTC; cdr3_aa: CASSQPFWGSYEQYF
d_call: NA; v_call: TRBV5-1; clone_size: many; j_call: TRBJ1-6; cdr3_nt: TGCGCCAGCAGCGGGACATACTATAATTCACCCCTCCACTTT; cdr3_aa: CASSGTYYNSPLHF
d_call: NA; v_call: TRBV11-2; clone_size: few; j_call: TRBJ2-1; cdr3_nt: TGTGCCAGCAGCCCAGCCCTCAGTCAGGGGGGGGCCTACAATGAGCAGTTCTTC; cdr3_aa: CASSPALSQGGAYNEQFF
d_call: TRBD2; v_call: TRBV7-2; clone_size: few; j_call: TRBJ2-4; cdr3_nt: TGTGCCAGCAGCCGGACTAGCGGGGGAGGAAACATTCAGTACTTC; cdr3_aa: CASSRTSGGGNIQYF
d_call: NA; v_call: TRBV5-5; clone_size: many; j_call: TRBJ2-1; cdr3_nt: TGTGCCAGCAGCTTGCCCGGGGACTACAATGAGCAGTTCTTC; cdr3_aa: CASSLPGDYNEQFF
d_call: NA; v_call: TRBV6-1; clone_size: many; j_call: TRBJ1-1; cdr3_nt: TGTGCCAGCAGTGAAAGTATGAACACTGAAGCTTTCTTT; cdr3_aa: CASSESMNTEAFF
d_call: NA; v_call: TRBV20-1; clone_size: many; j_call: TRBJ2-7; cdr3_nt: TGCAGTGCTACCCCGGGACTTAATTACGAGCAGTACTTC; cdr3_aa: CSATPGLNYEQYF
d_call: TRBD1; v_call: TRBV5-1; clone_size: many; j_call: TRBJ2-7; cdr3_nt: TGCGCCAGCAGCTTGGGGGGACAGGGGAACGAGCAGTACTTC; cdr3_aa: CASSLGGQGNEQYF
d_call: TRBD2; v_call: TRBV4-2; clone_size: many; j_call: TRBJ2-5; cdr3_nt: TGTGCCAGCAGCCATGGGACTAGCGGGAGGGGACAAGAGACCCAGTACTTC; cdr3_aa: CASSHGTSGRGQETQYF
d_call: NA; v_call: TRBV6-5; clone_size: many; j_call: TRBJ2-3; cdr3_nt: TGTGCCAGCGCTCGAGCGAGGGCCACAGATACGCAGTATTTT; cdr3_aa: CASARARATDTQYF
d_call: NA; v_call: TRBV27; clone_size: many; j_call: TRBJ1-5; cdr3_nt: TGTGCCAGCAGTACAGGGTGGGAAAGAGCCCAGCATTTT; cdr3_aa: CASSTGWERAQHF
d_call: TRBD1; v_call: TRBV15; clone_size: many; j_call: TRBJ1-5; cdr3_nt: TGTGCCACCATCCGGGACAGGGGGCGGCATCAGCCCCAGCATTTT; cdr3_aa: CATIRDRGRHQPQHF
d_call: NA; v_call: TRBV4-2; clone_size: many; j_call: TRBJ1-2; cdr3_nt: TGTGCCAGCAGCTCGGATTACTATGGCTACACCTTC; cdr3_aa: CASSSDYYGYTF
d_call: TRBD1; v_call: TRBV5-1; clone_size: many; j_call: TRBJ1-1; cdr3_nt: TGCGCCAGCAGCTACACGAATCCTCCACAGGGGAATGAAGCTTTCTTT; cdr3_aa: CASSYTNPPQGNEAFF
d_call: TRBD1; v_call: TRBV6-2/TRBV6-3; clone_size: many; j_call: TRBJ2-1; cdr3_nt: TGTGCCAGCAGTTACGGGACAGGGAGCGATGAGCAGTTCTTC; cdr3_aa: CASSYGTGSDEQFF
d_call: NA; v_call: TRBV7-8; clone_size: NA; j_call: TRBJ2-2; cdr3_nt: TGTGCCAGCACCCCGTGGGCCACCGGGGAGCTATTTTTT; cdr3_aa: CASTPWATGELFF
d_call: NA; v_call: TRBV15; clone_size: many; j_call: TRBJ1-1; cdr3_nt: TGTGCCACCAGCAGAAACAGGGTTACTGAAGCTTTCTTT; cdr3_aa: CATSRNRVTEAFF
d_call: TRBD1; v_call: TRBV6-2/TRBV6-3; clone_size: NA; j_call: TRBJ1-1; cdr3_nt: TGTGCCAGCAGTCGAGGGACATCAGGGGGCCGCGGTGTAGCTGAAGCTTTCTTT; cdr3_aa: CASSRGTSGGRGVAEAFF
d_call: TRBD1; v_call: TRBV3-1; clone_size: many; j_call: TRBJ2-5; cdr3_nt: TGTGCCAGCAGCCATATGACAGGGGGCGTGGTGGTAAAAGAGACCCAGTACTTC; cdr3_aa: CASSHMTGGVVVKETQYF
d_call: NA; v_call: TRBV11-3; clone_size: many; j_call: TRBJ1-5; cdr3_nt: TGTGCCAGCAGCTTAGCCGGGTATAGCAATCAGCCCCAGCATTTT; cdr3_aa: CASSLAGYSNQPQHF
d_call: TRBD2; v_call: TRBV20-1; clone_size: many; j_call: TRBJ2-2; cdr3_nt: TGCAGTGCTAGAGGGACTAGCGGGGGGATCACCGGGGAGCTGTTTTTT; cdr3_aa: CSARGTSGGITGELFF
d_call: NA; v_call: TRBV3-1; clone_size: many; j_call: TRBJ2-1; cdr3_nt: TGTGCCAGCAGCCAAATGGGCGCAGGGAATGAGCAGTTCTTC; cdr3_aa: CASSQMGAGNEQFF
d_call: NA; v_call: TRBV21-1; clone_size: many; j_call: TRBJ1-1; cdr3_nt: TGTGCCAGCACGGCCGGGGCGGACACTGAAGCTTTCTTT; cdr3_aa: CASTAGADTEAFF
d_call: NA; v_call: TRBV12-3/TRBV12-4; clone_size: few; j_call: TRBJ1-3; cdr3_nt: TGTGCCAGCAGTTTTCAATTCTCTGGAAACACCATATATTTT; cdr3_aa: CASSFQFSGNTIYF
d_call: NA; v_call: TRBV7-9; clone_size: many; j_call: TRBJ1-1; cdr3_nt: TGTGCCAGCAGCCTTTATGCTGGGATGAACACTGAAGCTTTCTTT; cdr3_aa: CASSLYAGMNTEAFF
d_call: TRBD2; v_call: TRBV5-1; clone_size: many; j_call: TRBJ2-1; cdr3_nt: TGCGCCAGCAGCCCTCTAGCGGGCCTGAACAATGAGCAGTTCTTC; cdr3_aa: CASSPLAGLNNEQFF
d_call: NA; v_call: TRBV5-1; clone_size: many; j_call: TRBJ1-1; cdr3_nt: TGCGCCAGCAGCTTGGTCTCTGGGGTCGTCACTGAAGCTTTCTTT; cdr3_aa: CASSLVSGVVTEAFF
d_call: TRBD1; v_call: TRBV10-1; clone_size: NA; j_call: TRBJ2-2; cdr3_nt: TGCGCCAGCAGTGAGGGGACAGACACCGGGGAGCTGTTTTTT; cdr3_aa: CASSEGTDTGELFF
d_call: NA; v_call: TRBV11-3; clone_size: NA; j_call: TRBJ2-7; cdr3_nt: TGTGCCAGCAGCCGCGGGACAGTAAAGGCCTACGAGCAGTACTTC; cdr3_aa: CASSRGTVKAYEQYF
d_call: NA; v_call: TRBV20-1; clone_size: many; j_call: TRBJ1-6; cdr3_nt: TGCAGTGCTAGAGATCTGGCAGGCAATTCACCCCTCCACTTT; cdr3_aa: CSARDLAGNSPLHF